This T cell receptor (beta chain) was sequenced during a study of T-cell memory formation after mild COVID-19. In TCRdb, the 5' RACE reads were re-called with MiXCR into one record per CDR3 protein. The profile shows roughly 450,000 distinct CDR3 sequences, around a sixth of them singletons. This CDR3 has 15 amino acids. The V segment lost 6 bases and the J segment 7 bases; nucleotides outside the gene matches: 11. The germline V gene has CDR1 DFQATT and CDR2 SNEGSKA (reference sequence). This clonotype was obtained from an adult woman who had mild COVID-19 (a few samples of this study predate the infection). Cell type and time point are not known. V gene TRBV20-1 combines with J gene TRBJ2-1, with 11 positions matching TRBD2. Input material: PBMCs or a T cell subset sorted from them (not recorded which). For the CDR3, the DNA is TGCAGTGCCCCGCCCCCTAGCGGGAGGAAAAATGAGCAGTTCTTC. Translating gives CSAPPPSGRKNEQFF.